This T cell receptor (beta chain) was found in a study of identical twins. Study-wide results and caveats: It was out-of-frame TCR alpha sharing in monozygotic twins that models underestimated. Memory repertoires showed no such pattern, whereas abundant cord blood beta clonotypes carried fewer insertions.

TCRdb used MiXCR to reprocess the 5' RACE reads, holding one entry per CDR3 protein. Counted here are fewer than 350,000 distinct CDR3 sequences, 6.5% to 9.5% occurring once; the ten biggest clones make up approximately 2%. This CDR3 region has 18 residues. Per the germline V gene, CDR1 is SGHAT and CDR2 is FQDESV (reference sequence). With 4 bases clipped from V and 2 bases from J, the junction kept 8 bases outside the gene matches. This clonotype occurred a few times. Its antigen remains unknown. This same sample was also part of a study on yellow fever vaccine responses in identical twins.

Sequencing was performed on memory (CD45RO+) T cells sorted from blood. The clonotype comes from a woman between 18 and 29 years old in good health. The V call is TRBV11-1, the J call TRBJ2-3, with 14 bases identical to TRBD2. DNA of the CDR3: TGTGCCAGCAGCTCTGGGACTAGCGGGGGATCATACACAGATACGCAGTATTTT. Its translation: CASSSGTSGGSYTDTQYF. Drawing the rest from reference TRBV11-1 and TRBJ2-3, the complete variable domain is EAEVAQSPRYKITEKSQAVAFWCDPISGHATLYWYRQILGQGPELLVQFQDESVVDDSQLPKDRFSAERLKGVDSTLKIQPAELGDSAMYLCASSSGTSGGSYTDTQYFGPGTRLTVL.